These T cell receptor beta chains were read from a single sample in a study of CD4 and CD8 cells across lung adenocarcinoma regions. From the PCR reads, TCRdb called clonotypes with MiXCR, one entry per CDR3 protein. In the table there are about 16,000 distinct CDR3 sequences, around 52% of which are singletons. Sequenced sample: CD8+ T cells from the center of a lung tumor. These receptors all come from a female donor with lung adenocarcinoma. The CD4 and CD8 labels of this study may be unreliable. Each CDR3 is given with its conserved first and last residue. Each record gives: D gene, clone size, J gene, CDR3 length, V gene, CDR3 protein, CDR3 DNA. D genes are given only for firm matches. The size entry is marked missing in some rows and otherwise reads once, few, many or a size class.

NA NA TRBJ2-4 16 TRBV6-4 CASRDSGLGAKNIQYF TGTGCCAGCCGCGACTCGGGGCTGGGAGCCAAAAACATTCAGTACTTC
NA few TRBJ1-6 13 TRBV12-3/TRBV12-4 CASSPGTRSEQYF TGTGCCAGCAGTCCAGGAACTAGGAGCGAGCAGTACTTT
NA many TRBJ2-1 15 TRBV6-1 CASSAGGGPYNEQFF TGTGCCAGCAGTGCCGGCGGAGGACCCTACAATGAGCAGTTCTTC
NA NA TRBJ2-3 16 TRBV25-1 CASSGYGGQDSDTQYF TGTGCCAGCAGTGGGTACGGAGGCCAGGACTCAGATACGCAGTATTTC
TRBD1 NA TRBJ2-1 15 TRBV6-5 CASRVEGAGRNEQFF TGTGCCAGCAGGGTCGAGGGGGCAGGAAGGAATGAGCAGTTCTTC
NA NA TRBJ2-7 11 TRBV20-1 CSATSSYEQYF TGCAGTGCTACGAGTTCCTACGAGCAGTACTTC
NA NA TRBJ2-3 14 TRBV6-1 CASRGRGEKDTQYF TGTGCCAGCCGAGGGAGAGGGGAGAAAGATACGCAGTACTTT
NA NA TRBJ2-2 14 TRBV6-1 CASSDGGNTGKLFF TGTGCCAGCAGTGATGGAGGGAACACAGGGAAGCTGTTTTTT
NA NA TRBJ1-1 13 TRBV6-2/TRBV6-3 CATLDRMNTEAFF TGTGCCACCCTGGACCGAATGAACACTGAAGCTTTCTTT
TRBD1 NA TRBJ1-5 15 TRBV24-1 CATSPQGASNQPHHF TGTGCCACCAGCCCACAGGGGGCGAGCAATCAGCCCCACCACTTT
TRBD1 NA TRBJ2-1 14 TRBV10-1 CASGTGSSYNEQFF TGCGCCAGCGGGACAGGGAGCTCCTACAATGAGCAGTTCTTC
NA once TRBJ2-2 13 TRBV27 CASTRTGSGEQFF TGTGCCAGCACCAGGACGGGGTCAGGGGAGCAGTTTTTT
NA NA TRBJ1-3 16 TRBV6-2/TRBV6-3 CASSYQGGGSGNTIYF TGTGCCAGCAGTTATCAGGGAGGAGGCTCTGGAAACACCATATATTTT
TRBD1 few TRBJ1-5 15 TRBV27 CASSPDRGLGQPQHF TGTGCCAGCAGCCCCGACAGGGGGCTGGGTCAGCCCCAGCATTTT
NA many TRBJ2-3 14 TRBV27 CASSAPTGTDTQYF TGTGCCAGCAGCGCACCTACAGGGACAGATACGCAGTATTTT
NA NA TRBJ2-3 14 TRBV10-1 CGSWGLRATDTQYF TGCGGCAGCTGGGGGCTGAGAGCCACAGATACTCAGTATTTC
NA many TRBJ2-1 20 TRBV18 CASSPRLSILDSRTNVEQFF TGTGCCAGCTCACCACGCCTAAGTATTCTGGACAGCCGAACCAACGTTGAGCAGTTCTTC
NA many TRBJ2-3 15 TRBV7-9 CASSRLGESTDTQYF TGTGCCAGCAGCCGCCTAGGGGAGAGCACAGATACGCAGTATTTT
NA NA TRBJ1-2 14 TRBV28 CASSLEGWNYGYTF TGTGCCAGCAGTTTAGAGGGATGGAACTATGGCTACACCTTC
TRBD2 NA TRBJ2-3 17 TRBV7-3 CASSLLKTSGTLDTQYF TGTGCCAGCAGCTTATTAAAGACTAGCGGCACATTGGATACGCAGTATTTT
NA NA TRBJ1-6 13 TRBV5-1 CASRVTTGSPLHF TGCGCCAGCAGGGTAACAACGGGTTCACCCCTCCACTTT
TRBD1 few TRBJ1-4 16 TRBV4-1 CASSPMTGTGREKLFF TGCGCCAGCAGCCCTATGACCGGGACAGGGAGGGAAAAACTGTTTTTT
TRBD1 NA TRBJ1-6 13 TRBV30 CAWRQGANSPLHF TGTGCCTGGAGGCAGGGGGCAAATTCACCCCTCCACTTT
NA NA TRBJ2-7 16 TRBV6-5 CASSYGTRGSKDMQYF TGTGCCAGCAGTTACGGGACGAGGGGCTCTAAAGATATGCAGTACTTC
NA NA TRBJ1-1 16 TRBV6-1 CASSAFRRAGLLEAFF TGTGCCAGCAGTGCCTTCCGTAGGGCAGGGTTGCTCGAAGCTTTCTTT
TRBD2 NA TRBJ2-2 15 TRBV6-1 CASKKTGGDTGELFF TGTGCCAGCAAAAAGACGGGGGGGGACACCGGGGAGCTGTTTTTT
NA few TRBJ2-3 14 TRBV3-1 CASSPLDSTDTQYF TGTGCCAGCAGCCCATTGGACAGCACAGATACGCAGTATTTT
TRBD2 NA TRBJ2-3 14 TRBV6-1 CASHIAGGGDTQYF TGTGCCAGCCACATAGCGGGGGGGGGAGATACGCAGTATTTT
TRBD2 NA TRBJ2-5 18 TRBV7-2 CASSLWGLGGGGEETQYF TGTGCCAGCAGCTTATGGGGACTGGGGGGGGGGGGAGAAGAGACGCAGTACTTT
TRBD1 NA TRBJ2-3 16 TRBV6-1 CASSPRGHPAKDTQYF TGTGCCAGCAGTCCTAGGGGGCACCCAGCCAAAGATACGCAGTATTTT
NA once TRBJ2-5 16 TRBV27 CASRGLGGSDKETQYF TGTGCCAGCAGGGGTCTAGGGGGGAGTGACAAAGAGACCCAGTACTTC
NA NA TRBJ2-5 12 TRBV6-1 CASSGDQETQYF TGTGCCAGCAGCGGGGACCAAGAGACGCAGTACTTC
TRBD1 NA TRBJ2-3 15 TRBV6-1 CASSRDRLSTDTQYF TGTGCCAGCAGCCGGGACAGACTTAGCACAGATACGCAGTATTTT
TRBD2 few TRBJ2-5 16 TRBV10-3 CASRESASGREETQYF TGTGCCAGCAGAGAGTCGGCTAGCGGGAGGGAAGAGACCCAGTACTTC
TRBD2 many TRBJ2-2 18 TRBV4-1 CASSQESSGGAGSGELFF TGCGCCAGCAGCCAAGAGTCTAGCGGGGGGGCTGGGTCCGGGGAGCTGTTTTTT
TRBD2 NA TRBJ2-4 14 TRBV27 CGGGGLCAKNMQYF TGTGGCGGCGGGGGGTTGTGCGCCAAAAACATGCAGTACTTC
TRBD1 medium-sized TRBJ1-3 16 TRBV4-1 CASSQGDSLRGNTIYF TGCGCCAGCAGCCAAGGGGACAGCTTGCGAGGAAACACCATATATTTT
NA NA TRBJ2-4 16 TRBV6-1 CASSPTGQRTTDTQYF TGTGCCAGCAGTCCTACGGGGCAGCGAACCACAGATACTCAGTACTTC
NA NA TRBJ2-1 15 TRBV6-1 CASSKGHGSYNTQFF TGTGCCAGCAGTAAGGGACACGGCTCCTACAATACGCAGTTCTTT
NA many TRBJ2-3 13 TRBV7-6 CASSPTSADTQYF TGTGCCAGCAGCCCTACGAGCGCAGATACGCAGTATTTT
NA NA TRBJ2-3 12 TRBV10-3 CAISSGADTLYF TGTGCCATCTCCAGTGGGGCAGATACCCTGTATTTT
NA NA TRBJ2-3 16 TRBV6-1 CASGGPRGPDTDTQYF TGTGCCAGCGGGGGCCCTAGGGGCCCGGACACAGATACCCAGTACTTT
NA few TRBJ1-1 13 TRBV14 CASKSGPNTEAFF TGTGCCAGCAAATCAGGGCCGAACACTGAAGCTTTCTTT
TRBD1 NA TRBJ2-1 13 TRBV10-3 CATRQGANNEQFF TGTGCCACCCGACAGGGGGCCAACAATGAGCAGTTCTTC
TRBD2 few TRBJ2-1 17 TRBV6-1 CASKSGLADSSYNEQFF TGTGCCAGTAAATCGGGACTAGCGGACAGCTCCTACAATGAGCAGTTCTTC
NA NA TRBJ2-5 17 TRBV6-1 CASSAGLGGRDQGFQYF TGTGCCAGCAGTGCGGGGCTCGGGGGCCGTGACCAAGGGTTCCAGTACTTC
NA NA TRBJ2-4 17 TRBV10-3 CAMCRGSGLGAKDIQYF TGTGCCATGTGCCGCGGCTCGGGGCTGGGAGCCAAAGACATTCAGTACTTC